This TCR beta chain was recovered during a study of shared T cell receptors in the human thymus (dated by TCRdb to about 2021). At the level of the whole study: The study investigated the way shared, self-reactive T-cell receptor alpha chains are produced in the human thymus.

Note on this clone: There is no known antigen for this receptor. No much larger clone exists at a distance of one base, and base qualities are not known.

The library came from the immunoSEQ multiplex PCR assay. Not all clones reach the TCRdb copy of this immuneACCESS table, which keeps in-frame sequences only. Checked studies attribute under half of the gap to unresolved V genes and leave the rest unexplained. Within this sample are 700,000 to 750,000 clones, with approximately 85% of them counted one time only. The ten largest clones take up more than 0.008% of the sample. Sequences GTSNPN (CDR1) and SVGIG (CDR2) are obtained from the germline V gene (reference sequence). The CDR3 runs 17 amino acids, cysteine and phenylalanine included. Only CDR3 DNA remains: 51 bases, in frame from the first base. The V end gives up 3 bases and the J end 0 bases, leaving 13 bases in the junction not matched to a gene. These data were also reused for a study on human thymus T cells. The second study also describes: In Finland, the donors were immunologically healthy infants who were having open corrective cardiac surgery for congenital heart defects. Thymus tissue was obtained as surgical resects removed during corrective cardiac surgery. V and J gene segment usage appeared biased in both thymic and peripheral blood repertoires. Highly overlapping thymic TCR repertoires among unrelated individuals were reported in the related research. TCR alpha and beta repertoires from roughly 8 infant thymus samples and four related peripheral blood samples were characterized in the study. Donor ages ranged from about 6 to 250 days, and the cohort comprised roughly 6 male and two female infants. Thymocytes were released mechanically from tissue and stored at -70 °C as pellets of about 8.5-31 million cells. Genomic DNA was extracted from frozen cell pellets with a QIAsymphony instrument. The immunoSEQ multiplex PCR assay was used to amplify the TCRB and TCRAD loci from a standardized amount of quality-controlled genomic DNA. The amplicons spanned the V(D)J region and were long enough to cover the CDR3 and allow V and J genes to be identified. Amplicon sequencing was performed on an Illumina platform through the commercial immunoSEQ service. Corrections for primer bias and sequencing errors followed previously described methods, while TCRAD and TCRB definitions were based on the IMGT database. Repertoires were analysed with immunoSEQ Analyzer 3.0 and VDJTools, covering basic statistics, V/J segment usage, diversity estimates, rarefaction and pairwise overlap. Diversity was estimated with Chao1, ChaoE, Efron-Thisted, Shannon and inverse Simpson indices, and also on datasets down-sampled to the smallest sample. Repertoire overlap used strict matching of CDR3 nucleotide sequence, V gene and J gene, with Jaccard-based multidimensional scaling clustering. On average, thymus samples gave roughly 740,000 unique TCRB clonotypes, whereas blood samples gave around 80,000.

The chain couples TRBV30 to TRBJ1-1, with TRBD1 identical over 7 junction bases. Sequencing was done on a sample of thymocytes. The receptor comes from a girl under two years old with a congenital heart defect. Donor details come from another sample of the same person, matched by shared clones. At the DNA level, the sequence is TGTGCCTGGAGCCGGAGACCAGGGGGGAAGTTGAACACTGAAGCTTTCTTT. Translation gives CAWSRRPGGKLNTEAFF.